This T cell receptor (beta chain) is drawn from a study of blood T cell repertoires in COVID-19. Overall study: T cells, B-cell-depleted T cells, or PBMCs provided the cDNA or gDNA that served as material.

Here immunoSEQ multiplex PCR was the method, and the copy in TCRdb shows in-frame clones only, minus some. The profile shows roughly 150,000 clones, about 92% of them singletons. V lost 4 bases to trimming and J lost 0 bases, with 12 bases between them. The CDR3 length is 15 residues. In germline, CDR1 is GTSNPN, CDR2 SVGIG (reference sequence). Sequencing used peripheral blood. The clonotype comes from a man in his fifties or sixties with active or convalescent COVID-19. The chain uses TRBV30 and TRBJ2-2; TRBD1 is a possible D gene (6 bases). The CDR3 protein is CAWIPGQPNTGELFF. The CDR3 nucleotides read TGTGCCTGGATTCCAGGACAGCCGAACACCGGGGAGCTGTTTTTT.